This entry describes one T cell receptor beta chain. The authors sequenced TCR beta from blood CD8+ and CD4+ T cells. The multiple sclerosis controls were treatment-naive patients, and their relapsing-remitting disease was stable or active. While CD8+ and CD4+ T cells were isolated negatively, TEMRA cells were enriched by FACS. The sample belongs to a study of CD8 T cells in Susac syndrome. Per germline, CDR1 ENHRY and CDR2 SYGVKD. This CDR3 has 13 amino acids. With 10 bases clipped from V and 3 bases from J, the junction kept 2 bases outside the gene matches. Random hexamers were used to reverse transcribe the RNA input (roughly 0.5 to 1 ug). Each CDR3 protein gets one entry after TCRdb re-called the immunoSEQ multiplex PCR reads with MiXCR. Of approximately 200,000 distinct CDR3 sequences in the sample, around 95% were seen once.

The source material was CD4+ T cells from PBMCs. This TCR came from a human donor with multiple sclerosis. This chain uses TRBV10-3 with TRBJ2-3, with TRBD2 identical over 12 bases. The DNA for the CDR3 is TGTGCCACCGGACTAGCGGGGACAGATACGCAGTATTTT. Its translation: CATGLAGTDTQYF.